This TCR beta chain was retrieved from a study of metastatic and nonmetastatic thyroid tumors (dated by TCRdb to between 2020 and 2021). With regard to the full study: The researchers compared repertoires between peripheral blood samples and tumor or nodule tissue samples from patients with malignant or benign thyroid disease. The study at large found these results: TCR beta diversity was reported as significantly higher in malignant tumors than in benign nodules, in both blood and tumor samples.

None of the patients had been given any treatment before thyroid surgery. The study retrospectively analysed patient clinical samples collected from the early 2010s to the late 2010s using T-cell receptor beta sequencing. Sequences SNHLY (CDR1) and FYNNEI (CDR2) are obtained from the germline V gene. The CDR3 starts with the cysteine, ends with the phenylalanine, and has 13 residues. Only the CDR3 part of the read is kept: 39 bases, read in frame from the first base. Library method: PCR. Reads for this sample came from an Illumina HiSeq 4000. High-throughput sequencing was used to profile the CDR3 region of the TCR beta-chain in every patient. In the source study's methods: CDR3 differences across clinicopathological groups were used to build a classifier for discriminating distant-metastatic papillary thyroid cancer patients. Repertoire diversity was assessed with the Shannon index, and tumor-blood repertoire similarity with the Morisita-Horn index. TCRdb ran its own pipeline on the public reads, namely fastp trimming at Q25 and MiXCR clone calling, and kept in-frame beta chains. The V and J calls follow TCRdb's processing rather than the paper's. The sample table contains roughly 70,000 clones; only one count was recorded for less than 20% of them. The top ten constitute 13% of the sample.

This clone was seen more than once but under ten times. What antigen it recognizes has not been identified. It may be a read error: a sequence one base away is much more abundant. Recombination connected TRBV2 to TRBJ2-5; 7 nucleotides in the junction match TRBD2. This clonotype originated in a female donor with papillary thyroid cancer or a benign thyroid nodule (not recorded which). Some clones in this sample may be carry-over from other donors' samples. The sequencing input was blood. Here is the DNA: TGTGCCGGCAGTGGCGGGGGTGGCGAGACCCAGTACTTC. Its amino acids are CAGSGGGGETQYF.